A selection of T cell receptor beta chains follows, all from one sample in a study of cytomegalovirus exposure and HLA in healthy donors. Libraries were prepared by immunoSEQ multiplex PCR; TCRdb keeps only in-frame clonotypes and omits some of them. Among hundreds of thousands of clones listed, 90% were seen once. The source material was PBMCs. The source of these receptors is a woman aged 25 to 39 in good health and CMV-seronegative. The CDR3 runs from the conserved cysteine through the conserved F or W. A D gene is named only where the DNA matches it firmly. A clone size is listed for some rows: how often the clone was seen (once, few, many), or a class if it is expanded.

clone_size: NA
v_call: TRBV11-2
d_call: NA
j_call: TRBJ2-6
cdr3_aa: CASSLGVELEANVLTF
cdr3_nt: TGTGCCAGCAGCTTAGGGGTCGAGCTTGAAGCCAACGTCCTGACTTTC

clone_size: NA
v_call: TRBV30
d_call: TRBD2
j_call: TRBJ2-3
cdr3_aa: CAWSRGSGTDTQYF
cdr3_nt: TGTGCCTGGAGTCGCGGGAGTGGTACAGATACGCAGTATTTT

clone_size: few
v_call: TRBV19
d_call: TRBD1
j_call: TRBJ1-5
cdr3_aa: CASSIGRGGQPQHF
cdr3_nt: TGTGCCAGTAGTATTGGCAGGGGGGGTCAGCCCCAGCATTTT

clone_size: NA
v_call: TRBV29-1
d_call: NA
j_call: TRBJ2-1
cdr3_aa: CSVLTGSGDEQFF
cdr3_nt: TGCAGCGTCTTGACAGGCTCAGGGGATGAGCAGTTCTTC

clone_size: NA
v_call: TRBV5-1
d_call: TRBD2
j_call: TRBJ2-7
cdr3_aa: CASSFQRGSYEQYF
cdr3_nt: TGCGCCAGCAGCTTTCAGCGGGGGTCCTACGAGCAGTACTTC

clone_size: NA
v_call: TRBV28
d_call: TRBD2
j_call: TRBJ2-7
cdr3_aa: CASRPPPGGSWQYF
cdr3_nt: TGTGCCAGCAGGCCCCCGCCCGGGGGGAGTTGGCAGTACTTC

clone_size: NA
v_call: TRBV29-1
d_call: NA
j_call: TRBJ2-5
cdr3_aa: CSVVRGPETQYF
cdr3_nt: TGCAGCGTTGTTCGAGGTCCGGAGACCCAGTACTTC

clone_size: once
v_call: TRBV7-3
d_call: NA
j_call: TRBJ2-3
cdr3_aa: CASSWGSTDTQYF
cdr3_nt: TGTGCCAGCAGCTGGGGCAGCACAGATACGCAGTATTTT

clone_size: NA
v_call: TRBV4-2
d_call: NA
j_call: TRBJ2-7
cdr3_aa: CASSLGVADEQYF
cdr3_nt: TGTGCCAGCAGCCTTGGGGTAGCGGACGAGCAGTACTTC

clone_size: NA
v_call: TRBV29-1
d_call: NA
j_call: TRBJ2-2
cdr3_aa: CSVRSENTGELFF
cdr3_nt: TGCAGCGTCCGTTCCGAGAACACCGGGGAGCTGTTTTTT

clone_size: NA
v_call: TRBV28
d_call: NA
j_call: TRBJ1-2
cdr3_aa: CASSSSWDYGYTF
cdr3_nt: TGTGCCAGCAGTTCGTCATGGGACTATGGCTACACCTTC

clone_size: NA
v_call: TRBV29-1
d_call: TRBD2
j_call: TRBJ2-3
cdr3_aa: CSVTREGTDTQYF
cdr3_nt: TGCAGCGTTACGAGGGAGGGGACAGATACGCAGTATTTT

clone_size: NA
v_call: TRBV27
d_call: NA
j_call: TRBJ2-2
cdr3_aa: CASSFPNTGELFF
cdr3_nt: TGTGCCAGCAGTTTCCCGAACACCGGGGAGCTGTTTTTT

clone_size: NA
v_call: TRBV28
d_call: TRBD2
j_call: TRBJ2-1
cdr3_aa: CASSLGPSGYNEQFF
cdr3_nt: TGTGCCAGCAGTTTAGGACCTAGCGGTTACAATGAGCAGTTCTTC

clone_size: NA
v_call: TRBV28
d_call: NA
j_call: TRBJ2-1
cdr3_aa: CASSLGTRSYNEQFF
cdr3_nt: TGTGCCAGCAGTTTAGGGACCCGCTCCTACAATGAGCAGTTCTTC

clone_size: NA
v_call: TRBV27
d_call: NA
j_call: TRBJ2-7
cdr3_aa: CASSFSTSYEQYF
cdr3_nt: TGTGCCAGCAGTTTCTCCACATCCTACGAGCAGTACTTC

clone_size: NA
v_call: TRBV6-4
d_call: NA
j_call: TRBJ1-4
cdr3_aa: CAIQATGWSEKLFF
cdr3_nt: TGTGCCATACAAGCAACAGGATGGAGTGAAAAACTGTTTTTT

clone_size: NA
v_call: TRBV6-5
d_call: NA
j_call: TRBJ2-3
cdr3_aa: CASGADTGTQYF
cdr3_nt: TGTGCCAGCGGGGCGGACACAGGGACGCAGTATTTT

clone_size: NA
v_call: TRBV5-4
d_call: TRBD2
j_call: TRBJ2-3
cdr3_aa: CASSLSPSGRGTDTQYF
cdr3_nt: TGTGCCAGCAGCTTGAGCCCTAGCGGGAGAGGCACAGATACGCAGTATTTT

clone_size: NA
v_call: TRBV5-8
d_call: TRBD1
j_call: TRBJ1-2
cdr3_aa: CASSRDRGPSGYTF
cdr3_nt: TGTGCCAGCAGCCGAGACAGGGGCCCTTCTGGCTACACCTTC

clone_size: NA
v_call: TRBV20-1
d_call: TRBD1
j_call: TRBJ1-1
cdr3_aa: CSADRGTEAFF
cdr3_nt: TGCAGTGCTGACAGGGGCACTGAAGCTTTCTTT

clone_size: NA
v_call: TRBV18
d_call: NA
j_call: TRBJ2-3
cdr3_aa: CASSLPTDTQYF
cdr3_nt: TGTGCCAGCTCACTCCCCACAGATACGCAGTATTTT

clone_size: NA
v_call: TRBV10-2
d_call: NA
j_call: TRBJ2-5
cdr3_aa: CASTKDTADQETQYF
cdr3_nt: TGCGCCAGCACTAAGGACACAGCGGATCAAGAGACCCAGTACTTC

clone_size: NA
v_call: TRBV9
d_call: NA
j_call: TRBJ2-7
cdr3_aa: CASSVGALAAYEQYF
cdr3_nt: TGTGCCAGCAGCGTAGGAGCCTTAGCGGCCTACGAGCAGTACTTC

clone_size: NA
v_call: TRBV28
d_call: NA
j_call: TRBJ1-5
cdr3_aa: CASSGERNNQPQHF
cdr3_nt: TGTGCCAGCAGTGGGGAGCGGAACAATCAGCCCCAGCATTTT

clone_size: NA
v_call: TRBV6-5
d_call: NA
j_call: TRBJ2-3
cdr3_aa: CASSLGTSPSTDTQYF
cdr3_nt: TGTGCCAGCAGTTTAGGGACTTCGCCTAGCACAGATACGCAGTATTTT

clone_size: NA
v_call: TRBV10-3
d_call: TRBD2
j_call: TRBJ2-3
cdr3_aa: CAISEMGLAGGQDTQYF
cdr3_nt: TGTGCCATCAGTGAGATGGGACTAGCGGGAGGGCAAGATACGCAGTATTTT

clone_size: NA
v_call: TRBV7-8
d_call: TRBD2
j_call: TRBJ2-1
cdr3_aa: CASSLLGLGGNNNEQFF
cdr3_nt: TGTGCCAGCAGCTTACTCGGTTTGGGGGGGAACAACAATGAGCAGTTCTTC

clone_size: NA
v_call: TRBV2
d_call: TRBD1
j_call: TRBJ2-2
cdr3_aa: CASKQGAGELFF
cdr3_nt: TGTGCCAGCAAACAGGGGGCCGGGGAGCTGTTTTTT

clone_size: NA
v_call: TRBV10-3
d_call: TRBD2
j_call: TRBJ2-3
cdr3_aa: CAISESSGGGNTDTQYF
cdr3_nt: TGTGCCATCAGTGAGTCTAGCGGGGGAGGGAACACAGATACGCAGTATTTT

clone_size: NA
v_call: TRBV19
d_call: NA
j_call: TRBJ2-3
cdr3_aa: CASSIVGADTQYF
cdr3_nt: TGTGCCAGTAGTATCGTCGGGGCCGATACGCAGTATTTT

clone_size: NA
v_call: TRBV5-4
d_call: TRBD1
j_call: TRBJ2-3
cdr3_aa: CASSIEQGPTDTQYF
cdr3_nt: TGTGCCAGCAGTATAGAACAGGGGCCCACAGATACGCAGTATTTT

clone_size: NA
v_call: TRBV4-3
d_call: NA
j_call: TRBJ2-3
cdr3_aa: CASSQDFRAGDTQYF
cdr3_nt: TGCGCCAGCAGCCAAGATTTCAGGGCTGGAGATACGCAGTATTTT

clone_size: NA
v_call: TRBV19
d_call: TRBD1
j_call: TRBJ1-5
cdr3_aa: CASSTTGVHQPQHF
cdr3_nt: TGTGCCAGTAGTACGACAGGGGTGCATCAGCCCCAGCATTTT

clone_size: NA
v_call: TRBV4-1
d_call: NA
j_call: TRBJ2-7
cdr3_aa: CASSPGGRSREQYF
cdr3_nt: TGCGCCAGCAGCCCCGGAGGGAGGTCGAGAGAGCAGTACTTC

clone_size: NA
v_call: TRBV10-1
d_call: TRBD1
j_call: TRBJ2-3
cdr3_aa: CATPGQSTDTQYF
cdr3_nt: TGCGCCACCCCGGGACAGAGCACAGATACGCAGTATTTT

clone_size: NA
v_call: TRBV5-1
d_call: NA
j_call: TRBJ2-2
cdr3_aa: CASSPGGPDTGELFF
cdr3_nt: TGCGCCAGCAGCCCGGGCGGTCCGGATACCGGGGAGCTGTTTTTT

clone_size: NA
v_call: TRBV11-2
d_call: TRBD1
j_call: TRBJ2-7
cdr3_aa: CASSGWGQGSEGYEQYF
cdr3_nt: TGTGCCAGCAGCGGCTGGGGACAGGGGTCTGAGGGGTACGAGCAGTACTTC

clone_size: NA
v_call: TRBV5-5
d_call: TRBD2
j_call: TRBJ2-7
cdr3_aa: CASSLRVASGGSYEQYF
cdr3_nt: TGTGCCAGCAGCTTGAGGGTGGCTAGCGGGGGGAGCTACGAGCAGTACTTC

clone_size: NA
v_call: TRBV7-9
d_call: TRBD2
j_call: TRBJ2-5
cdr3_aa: CASSSAGLTEETQYF
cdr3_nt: TGTGCCAGCAGCTCGGCGGGACTAACCGAAGAGACCCAGTACTTC

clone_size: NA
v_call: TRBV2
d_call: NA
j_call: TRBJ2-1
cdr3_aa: CASSDSNYNEQFF
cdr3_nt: TGTGCCAGCAGTGATTCCAACTACAATGAGCAGTTCTTC

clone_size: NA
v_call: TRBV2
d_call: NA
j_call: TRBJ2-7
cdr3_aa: CASSEARGDTYEQYF
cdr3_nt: TGTGCCAGCAGTGAAGCTAGGGGGGACACCTACGAGCAGTACTTC

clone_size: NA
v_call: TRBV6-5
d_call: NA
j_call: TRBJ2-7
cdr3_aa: CASTQGGEQYF
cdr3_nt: TGTGCCAGCACCCAGGGGGGCGAGCAGTACTTC

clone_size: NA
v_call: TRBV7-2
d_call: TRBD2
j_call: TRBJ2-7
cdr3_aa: CASSSSGRVEQYF
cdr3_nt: TGTGCCAGCAGCTCGAGCGGGAGGGTTGAGCAGTACTTC

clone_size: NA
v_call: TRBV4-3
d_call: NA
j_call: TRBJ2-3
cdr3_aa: CASSQAWSFTDTQYF
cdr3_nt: TGCGCCAGCAGCCAAGCCTGGTCTTTCACAGATACGCAGTATTTT

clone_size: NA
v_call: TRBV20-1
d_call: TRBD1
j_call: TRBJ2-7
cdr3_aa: CSVNRGGEQYF
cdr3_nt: TGCAGTGTAAACAGGGGTGGTGAGCAGTACTTC

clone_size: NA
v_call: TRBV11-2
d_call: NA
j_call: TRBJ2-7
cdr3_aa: CASSFITGAYEQYF
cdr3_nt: TGTGCCAGCAGCTTCATAACAGGAGCCTACGAGCAGTACTTC

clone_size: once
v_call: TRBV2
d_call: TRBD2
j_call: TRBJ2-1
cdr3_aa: CASSPRRDYYNEQFF
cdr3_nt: TGTGCCAGCAGTCCCCGCCGGGACTACTACAATGAGCAGTTCTTC

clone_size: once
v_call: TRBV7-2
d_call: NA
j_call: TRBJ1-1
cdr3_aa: CASSFGNTEAFF
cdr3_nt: TGTGCCAGCAGCTTTGGGAACACTGAAGCTTTCTTT

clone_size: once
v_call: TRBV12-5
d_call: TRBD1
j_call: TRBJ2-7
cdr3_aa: CASGIGTGAYEQYF
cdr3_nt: TGTGCTAGTGGTATCGGGACAGGAGCCTACGAGCAGTACTTC